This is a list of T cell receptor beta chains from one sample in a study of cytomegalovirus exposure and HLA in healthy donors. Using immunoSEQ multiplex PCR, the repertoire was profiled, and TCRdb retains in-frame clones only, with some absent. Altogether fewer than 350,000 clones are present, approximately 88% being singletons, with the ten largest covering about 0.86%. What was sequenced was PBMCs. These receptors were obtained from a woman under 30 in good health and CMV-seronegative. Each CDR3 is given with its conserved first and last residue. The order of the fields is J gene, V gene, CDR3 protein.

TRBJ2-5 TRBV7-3 CASSLLVGASGTQETQYF
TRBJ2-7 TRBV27 CASTRTSGSVDEQYF
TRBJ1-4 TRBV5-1 CASSERALSRSNEKLFF
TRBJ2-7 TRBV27 CASGDSPYEQYF
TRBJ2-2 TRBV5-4 CASSLVSGFGTGELFF
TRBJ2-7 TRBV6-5 CASSYEGEEQYF
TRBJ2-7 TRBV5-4 CASSRGLANEQYF
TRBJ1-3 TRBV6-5 CASSYNTGSGNTIYF
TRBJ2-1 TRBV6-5 CASPGLAAPMEQFF
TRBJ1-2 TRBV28 CASRLQGDGYTF
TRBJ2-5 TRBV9 CASSAGTSGEETQYF
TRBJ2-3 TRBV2 CASCGMGGPDTQYF